The rows below give T cell receptor beta chains drawn from one sample of a study of cytomegalovirus exposure and HLA in healthy donors. The method was immunoSEQ multiplex PCR; TCRdb's version includes in-frame clones alone and lacks a portion of them. In the table there are around 150,000 clones, 75% to 85% of which are singletons. Sequencing was carried out using PBMCs. The receptors shown here come from a woman aged 50 to 65 in good health and CMV-seropositive. The CDR3 runs from the conserved cysteine through the conserved F or W. D genes are given only for firm matches. The listing skips clone size in some rows; elsewhere it reads once, few, many or a size class.

abundance,d_gene,j_gene,v_gene,CDR3aa,CDR3nt
.,.,TRBJ2-7,TRBV7-9,CSSSFSIVPGLNEQYF,TGTTCCAGCAGCTTTTCGATTGTCCCAGGTTTGAACGAGCAGTACTTC
few,TRBD1,TRBJ1-3,TRBV5-1,CASRGTGAGNTIYF,TGCGCCAGCCGGGGAACAGGGGCTGGAAACACCATATATTTT
.,TRBD1,TRBJ2-7,TRBV13,CASSAARQGSSYEQYF,TGTGCCAGCAGCGCGGCAAGACAGGGGAGCTCCTACGAGCAGTACTTC
.,.,TRBJ1-2,TRBV9,CASSVDRYGYTF,TGTGCCAGCAGCGTAGATCGGTATGGCTACACCTTC
.,.,TRBJ1-5,TRBV27,CASSSVRGAAQHF,TGTGCCAGCAGTTCGGTCCGGGGGGCAGCCCAGCATTTT
.,.,TRBJ1-4,TRBV7-9,CASSPFLQAQSEKLFF,TGTGCCAGCAGCCCCTTTTTACAGGCACAAAGTGAAAAACTGTTTTTT
.,.,TRBJ1-1,TRBV10-3,CAISEVGGYTEAFF,TGTGCCATCAGTGAGGTTGGGGGGTACACTGAAGCTTTCTTT
.,TRBD2,TRBJ2-1,TRBV5-1,CASSLVERGDNEQFF,TGCGCCAGCAGCTTGGTCGAGCGGGGGGATAATGAGCAGTTCTTC
.,TRBD2,TRBJ2-5,TRBV27,CASSLNRLAVETQYF,TGTGCCAGCAGTCTTAACCGACTAGCGGTTGAGACCCAGTACTTC
.,.,TRBJ2-3,TRBV5-1,CASSFDRLTDTQYF,TGCGCCAGCAGCTTTGACAGGCTCACAGATACGCAGTATTTT
.,.,TRBJ1-2,TRBV4-3,CASSQAPQAIYGYTF,TGCGCCAGCAGCCAAGCTCCCCAAGCTATCTATGGCTACACCTTC
.,TRBD1,TRBJ1-5,TRBV19,CASEDRENWSNQPQHF,TGTGCCAGTGAAGACAGGGAAAATTGGTCCAATCAGCCCCAGCATTTT
.,TRBD1,TRBJ2-7,TRBV19,CASSIKGQGVGAHEQYF,TGTGCCAGTAGTATAAAGGGACAGGGAGTGGGCGCCCACGAGCAGTACTTC
.,TRBD2,TRBJ2-7,TRBV7-8,CASSLGGWTSGRAGTPYEQYF,TGTGCCAGCAGCTTAGGGGGTTGGACTAGCGGGAGGGCCGGTACGCCCTACGAGCAGTACTTC
.,TRBD2,TRBJ2-1,TRBV7-3,CASSTTSSEQFF,TGTGCCAGCAGCACGACTAGCAGTGAGCAGTTCTTC
.,TRBD2,TRBJ2-1,TRBV6-5,CASIAITGGVNEQFF,TGTGCCAGCATCGCCATAACGGGGGGGGTCAATGAGCAGTTCTTC
.,TRBD2,TRBJ2-1,TRBV9,CASSPRLAESSYNEQFF,TGTGCCAGCAGCCCACGACTAGCAGAAAGCTCCTACAATGAGCAGTTCTTC
.,.,TRBJ2-1,TRBV6-5,CASSYQASMHYNEQFF,TGTGCCAGCAGTTACCAGGCTAGCATGCACTACAATGAGCAGTTCTTC
.,TRBD1,TRBJ1-5,TRBV7-8,CASSSGTGNDQPQHF,TGTGCCAGCAGCTCTGGGACAGGGAATGATCAGCCCCAGCATTTT
.,.,TRBJ1-5,TRBV2,CASSGTVNQPQHF,TGTGCCAGCAGTGGGACAGTCAATCAGCCCCAGCATTTT
.,TRBD2,TRBJ2-3,TRBV11-2,CASSLTSGEWDTQYF,TGTGCCAGCAGCTTAACTAGCGGAGAGTGGGATACGCAGTATTTT
.,TRBD2,TRBJ2-7,TRBV30,CAWRWAAGGEQYF,TGTGCCTGGAGGTGGGCGGCGGGGGGGGAGCAGTACTTC
.,.,TRBJ1-6,TRBV15,CATSSLDSNSPLHF,TGTGCCACCAGCTCGCTAGACTCTAATTCACCCCTCCACTTT
.,TRBD1,TRBJ2-1,TRBV5-4,CASSSDRNEQFF,TGTGCCAGCAGCTCGGACAGGAATGAGCAGTTCTTC
.,TRBD2,TRBJ2-5,TRBV2,CASTTSGETQYF,TGTGCCAGCACAACTAGCGGAGAGACCCAGTACTTC
.,TRBD1,TRBJ2-7,TRBV28,CASRRWDREVGEQYF,TGTGCCAGCCGTCGTTGGGACAGGGAGGTTGGGGAGCAGTACTTC
.,TRBD2,TRBJ2-1,TRBV5-4,CASSLGGTSSYNEQFF,TGTGCCAGCAGCTTAGGCGGGACTAGCTCCTACAATGAGCAGTTCTTC
.,.,TRBJ1-1,TRBV5-1,CASSLVGRAGRDEAFF,TGCGCCAGCAGCTTGGTGGGCAGGGCGGGACGGGATGAAGCTTTCTTT
.,TRBD1,TRBJ2-5,TRBV7-6,CASSLETGSGGTQYF,TGTGCCAGCAGCTTAGAAACAGGGTCAGGGGGGACCCAGTACTTC
.,TRBD1,TRBJ2-7,TRBV28,CASSSPGQGTYEQYF,TGTGCCAGCAGTTCCCCGGGACAGGGAACCTACGAGCAGTACTTC
.,.,TRBJ1-5,TRBV2,CASSVRVYQPQHF,TGTGCCAGCAGTGTGAGGGTTTATCAGCCCCAGCATTTT
.,.,TRBJ1-1,TRBV4-3,CASSQAFVGTGRQNTEAFF,TGCGCCAGCAGCCAAGCTTTTGTAGGTACCGGTCGACAGAACACTGAAGCTTTCTTT
few,TRBD1,TRBJ1-1,TRBV19,CASIQGTGFTEAFF,TGTGCCAGTATCCAAGGGACAGGGTTCACTGAAGCTTTCTTT
.,TRBD2,TRBJ2-1,TRBV27,CASSLGQRLAGGYNEQFF,TGTGCCAGCAGTTTGGGACAAAGACTAGCGGGGGGTTACAATGAGCAGTTCTTC
.,.,TRBJ2-1,TRBV6-1,CASSEGGHNEQFF,TGTGCCAGCAGTGAAGGCGGCCACAATGAGCAGTTCTTC
.,TRBD1,TRBJ2-5,TRBV5-1,CASTGQAGETQYF,TGCGCCAGCACTGGACAGGCTGGAGAGACCCAGTACTTC
few,.,TRBJ2-1,TRBV5-1,CASSLDGEVVNEQFF,TGCGCCAGCAGCTTGGACGGGGAGGTAGTGAATGAGCAGTTCTTC
.,.,TRBJ1-1,TRBV2,CASRLQGSVTEAFF,TGTGCCAGCAGGCTACAGGGATCCGTAACTGAAGCTTTCTTT
.,TRBD1,TRBJ1-1,TRBV27,CASSLTRGRTEAFF,TGTGCCAGCAGTTTAACCAGGGGGAGGACTGAAGCTTTCTTT